These 14 T cell receptor beta chains came from one sample sequenced in a study of T cells after yellow fever vaccination. MiXCR, applied by TCRdb to the 5' RACE reads, yields one record per CDR3 protein. This table holds roughly 140,000 distinct CDR3 sequences, roughly 8.2% found once. The sample here was CD4+ T cells sorted from PBMCs, taken 5 days after the yellow fever booster vaccination. The receptors were sampled from a man aged 25-45 years who received the YFV17D yellow fever vaccine.

This clonotype came up many times. The chain joins TRBV5-5 to TRBJ2-7; no definite D call. This CDR3 has 15 amino acids. Trimming shortened V by 1 base and J by 0 bases, and 11 bases separated the two germline ends. Germline V gene lookup returns CDR1 SGHKS and CDR2 YYEKEE (reference sequence). CDR3 residues: CASSLMSRSSYEQYF. Written as DNA, the CDR3 is TGTGCCAGCAGCTTGATGTCCAGGAGCTCCTACGAGCAGTACTTC. Filled out from reference TRBV5-5 and TRBJ2-7, the complete variable domain reads DAGVTQSPTHLIKTRGQQVTLRCSPISGHKSVSWYQQVLGQGPQFIFQYYEKEERGRGNFPDRFSARQFPNYSSELNVNALLLGDSALYLCASSLMSRSSYEQYFGPGTRLTVT.

This clonotype has only a few counts. The V gene is TRBV4-1, the J gene TRBJ2-5; D is uncertain. V was cut by 1 base and J by 1 base, with 7 bases left in between. Germline CDR1 and CDR2: MGHRA and YSYEKL. The CDR3 consists of 14 residues. Here the CDR3 reads CASSQAPTQETQYF. CDR3 nucleotide sequence: TGCGCCAGCAGCCAAGCTCCGACCCAAGAGACCCAGTACTTC.

At least ten counts were recorded for this clonotype. The chain uses TRBV7-2 and TRBJ2-6; D remains unclear. The germline gives CDR1 SGHTA, CDR2 FQGNSA. With 2 bases removed from V and 0 bases from J, the gap between germline ends came to 8 bases. The CDR3 spans 16 residues. In DNA, the CDR3 is TGTGCCAGCAGCTTATCCATTTCCTCTGGGGCCAACGTCCTGACTTTC. This encodes CASSLSISSGANVLTF.

This clonotype was seen many times. The V call is TRBV29-1, the J call TRBJ2-1, with no clear D. The V gene lost 4 bases and the J gene lost 8 bases, with 12 bases spanning the gap. CDR1 and CDR2 (germline): SQVTM, ANQGSEA. The CDR3 is 12 amino acids. The CDR3 coding sequence is TGCAGCGTTGTGGGATTAGGCGATGAGCAGTTCTTC. This codes for CSVVGLGDEQFF.

The sample holds many counts of this clonotype. The chain has TRBV12-3 or TRBV12-4 and TRBJ2-7; D possibly corresponds to TRBD2 (5 bases). V lost 6 bases and J lost 3, with 12 bases in between. This CDR3 contains 13 residues. CDR3 amino acids: CASRAGGYYEQYF. The CDR3 coding sequence is TGTGCCAGCAGGGCAGGCGGGTACTACGAGCAGTACTTC.

With respect to this clonotype: A much larger clone lies a single base off, so this may be a read error. The final CDR3 position lacks the conserved phenylalanine or tryptophan, pointing to a likely read error. This chain joins TRBV5-1 and TRBJ1-1; D may be TRBD1 (6 bases). Deletions cut 2 bases from V and 1 base from J, with 9 bases between. The length of the CDR3 is 14 residues. Looked up from germline, CDR1 is SGHRS and CDR2 is YFSETQ. The chain's CDR3 is CASSFGQTNTEAFL. The DNA for the CDR3 is TGCGCCAGCAGCTTTGGACAGACGAACACTGAAGCTTTCTTA.

At least ten counts were recorded for this clonotype. V and J are TRBV5-1 and TRBJ1-1, with D perhaps matching TRBD1 (6 bases). Germline V gene data show CDR1 as SGHRS and CDR2 as YFSETQ. The length of the CDR3 is 16 residues. V was cut by 0 bases and J by 3 bases, with 15 bases left in between. CDR3 residues: CASSLAAGAGDTEAFF. The CDR3 DNA reads TGCGCCAGCAGCTTGGCGGCAGGGGCGGGGGACACTGAAGCTTTCTTT.

This clonotype was seen ten or more times. CDR3 nucleotide sequence: TGTGCCAGCAGTGAACGCAGGGTGTCGCAGCCCCAGCATTTT. Translated, it gives CASSERRVSQPQHF. This chain uses TRBV6-1 with TRBJ1-5; tentatively, D is TRBD1 (5 bases). In germline, CDR1 is MNHNS, CDR2 SASEGT. V was cut by 2 bases and J by 7 bases, with 12 bases left in between. The CDR3 totals 14 residues.

This clonotype has a count of ten or more. This sequence joins TRBV7-2 and TRBJ2-2, with TRBD1 as a possible D gene (6 bases). CDR1 is SGHTA, CDR2 FQGNSA, per germline. The CDR3 totals 14 residues. V lost 3 bases and J 6 bases, leaving 11 bases between the germline ends. CDR3 residues: CASSLPQGSGELFF. The DNA for the CDR3 is TGTGCCAGCAGCTTGCCACAGGGATCCGGGGAGCTGTTTTTT.

This clonotype was seen at least ten times. This rearrangement joins TRBV7-2 to TRBJ2-1; 10 bases match TRBD1. CDR3 size: 16 residues. Germline CDR1 SGHTA, CDR2 FQGNSA. V shed 3 bases, J shed 2 bases, and the junction held 4 bases outside the gene matches. CDR3 in amino acids: CASSFAGTGAYNEQFF. The CDR3 bases are TGTGCCAGCAGCTTCGCCGGGACAGGGGCCTACAATGAGCAGTTCTTC.

This clonotype has a handful of counts. V is TRBV7-6 and J is TRBJ1-1, with D possibly TRBD1 on 6 matching bases. The CDR3 is 14 amino acids. The V end lost 1 base, the J end lost 4 bases, and 10 bases lay between the germline ends. CDR1 is SGHVS, CDR2 FNYEAQ, per germline. CDR3 coding DNA: TGTGCCAGCAGCTTAGACAGGGCGGCCACTGAAGCTTTCTTT. This translates into CASSLDRAATEAFF.

The chain couples TRBV11-2 to TRBJ2-1; 9 nucleotides align to TRBD2. Germline assignment: CDR1 SGHAT and CDR2 FQNNGV. The CDR3 sequence is 13 residues long. Trimming removed 4 bases from V and 9 bases from J; junction bases left unmatched: 4. The CDR3 DNA reads as TGTGCCAGCAGCTACGGGACTAGCAGTGAGCAGTTCTTC. Residues: CASSYGTSSEQFF. Complete variable domain (other parts from reference TRBV11-2 and TRBJ2-1): EAGVAQSPRYKIIEKRQSVAFWCNPISGHATLYWYQQILGQGPKLLIQFQNNGVVDDSQLPKDRFSAERLKGVDSTLKIQPAKLEDSAVYLCASSYGTSSEQFFGPGTRLTVL.

Points on this clonotype: At one end the junction does not follow the germline gene, possibly because of a read error. The chain carries TRBV7-9 and TRBJ1-4, with unresolved D. The germline CDR1 and CDR2 sequences are SEHNR and FQNEAQ (reference sequence). CDR3 length: 13 residues. This chain's CDR3 is CASSKRREDEKLF. The CDR3 coding sequence is TGTGCCAGCAGCAAGCGGAGGGAGGATGAAAAACTGTTT.

This clonotype was seen many times. This chain joins TRBV5-1 and TRBJ2-7; no clear D. Looked up from germline, CDR1 is SGHRS and CDR2 is YFSETQ. This CDR3 region has 14 residues. With 0 bases removed from V and 6 bases from J, the gap between germline ends came to 13 bases. CDR3 loop: CASSLGGERIEQYF. CDR3 nucleotide sequence: TGCGCCAGCAGCTTGGGCGGTGAGCGAATCGAGCAGTACTTC.